The TCR beta chain under discussion was sequenced for a study of blood T cell repertoires in COVID-19. Germline V lookup: CDR1 MNHEY, CDR2 SVGAGI. The CDR3 length is 12 residues. V dropped 6 bases and J dropped 2 bases, with 6 bases sitting between them. Original processing methods: Reference gene primers were amplified, and this amplification served to estimate nucleated cell counts. Sequencing used immunoSEQ multiplex PCR; TCRdb keeps in-frame clones, though not all of them. The V and J calls and clone size were taken over from that table, and D and trimming were inferred from the DNA. The top ten clones hold under 7% of a sample with approximately 300,000 clones, 90% of them seen once.

The chain recombines TRBV6-5 with TRBJ2-3; D gene ambiguous. The sequencing input was peripheral blood. The clonotype comes from a woman younger than 45 with COVID-19, enrolled during active disease. The DNA for the CDR3 is TGTGCCAGCAGGGCCCTCACAGATACGCAGTATTTT. Translated, it gives CASRALTDTQYF.